This passage covers 25 T cell receptor beta chains from one sample sequenced in a study of naive and memory T cell subsets. The library had UMIs added by 3' ligation of an oligonucleotide to TCR cDNA. Ligated cDNA underwent four rounds of PCR with nested alpha and beta constant region primers and SP2. TCRdb itself ran the 5' RACE reads through MiXCR, one entry per CDR3 protein. The sample lists tens of thousands of distinct CDR3 sequences, 6% to 8.5% seen once, with almost 10% in the top ten. The source of these receptors is a female donor in good health.

This clonotype was picked up a small number of times. CDR3 residues: CASSQVGASGANVLTF. The CDR3 DNA follows: TGCGCCAGCAGCCAAGTAGGGGCAAGCGGGGCCAACGTCCTGACTTTC. This chain connects TRBV4-3 to TRBJ2-6, with D tentatively TRBD1 (5 bases). Germline V CDR1 and CDR2: LGHNA, YSLEER. There are 16 residues in the CDR3. With 1 base removed from V and 4 bases from J, the gap between germline ends came to 11 bases.

This clonotype occurred many times. This rearrangement joins TRBV18 to TRBJ1-1; possibly TRBD1 for D (6 bases). This CDR3 comprises 15 residues. Germline values: CDR1 KGHSH, CDR2 LQKENI. With 8 bases removed from V and 0 bases from J, the gap between germline ends came to 16 bases. Written as DNA, the CDR3 is TGTGCCAGCGGGAAGGCGGGGGCCATGAACACTGAAGCTTTCTTT. This gives the protein CASGKAGAMNTEAFF.

This clonotype was observed many times. This rearrangement joins TRBV3-1 to TRBJ1-6; 7 bases are a match to TRBD1. V was clipped by 0 bases and J by 6 bases; unmatched bases: 8. The CDR3 has 17 amino acids. Germline V CDR1 and CDR2: LGHDT, YNNKEL (reference sequence). CDR3 in DNA: TGTGCCAGCAGCCAAGATCCAGGGGGGTATAGTAATTCACCCCTCCACTTT. Translation: CASSQDPGGYSNSPLHF.

This clonotype has a count of ten or more. The chain carries TRBV6-1 and TRBJ1-3; D is perhaps TRBD1 (5 bases). V lost 7 bases and J 3 bases, leaving 13 bases between the germline ends. The CDR3 is made up of 14 amino acids. Per germline, CDR1 MNHNS and CDR2 SASEGT. CDR3 sequence (DNA): TGTGCCAGCATCCGACAGTTGCTTGGAAACACCATATATTTT. Protein sequence: CASIRQLLGNTIYF.

This clonotype has just a few counts. The CDR3 protein is CATSDPRALPHEQYF. CDR3 sequence (DNA): TGTGCCACCAGTGATCCACGGGCCCTACCCCACGAGCAGTACTTC. This chain links TRBV24-1 with TRBJ2-7; D is unclear. This CDR3 is built from 15 residues. Trimming removed 3 bases at V and 5 bases at J, with 16 bases between. CDR1 KGHDR and CDR2 SFDVKD come from the germline V gene.

This clonotype was detected ten times or more. The chain uses TRBV21-1 and TRBJ1-1; the table's D call of TRBD1 was not tested on the DNA. TRBV21-1 is marked as a pseudogene. This CDR3 comprises 17 residues. CDR3 sequence (DNA): TGTGCCAGCAGCCCCGGCCATGAACAGGGTATGAACACTGAAGCTTTCTTT. This sequence encodes CASSPGHEQGMNTEAFF.

The table lists this clonotype with many counts. The chain carries TRBV7-2 and TRBJ2-5; the match to TRBD1 covers 7 bases. V trimming: 2 bases; J trimming: 1 base; junction bases outside the gene matches: 1. Germline CDR1 is SGHTA and CDR2 is FQGNSA. The CDR3 runs to 14 residues. The CDR3 loop reads CASSLNRGQETQYF. Written as DNA, the CDR3 is TGTGCCAGCAGCTTAAACAGGGGCCAAGAGACCCAGTACTTC.

This clonotype was seen only a few times. The rearrangement links TRBV19 to TRBJ2-3; 9 positions agree with TRBD1. This CDR3 is 15 amino acids long. The J segment lost 5 bases and the V segment lost 7 bases, leaving 10 bases of the junction unmatched. Looked up from germline, CDR1 is LNHDA and CDR2 is SQIVND (reference sequence). The CDR3 reads CASNPATGGRDTQYF. DNA for the CDR3: TGTGCCAGTAACCCCGCGACAGGGGGTCGAGATACGCAGTATTTT.

The CDR3 DNA reads TGTGCCAGCAGCTTAGGACCCGGAGTAAGGACGCAGTATTTT. Amino acid sequence: CASSLGPGVRTQYF. The chain uses TRBV7-2 and TRBJ2-3; no reliable D call. The CDR3 covers 14 residues. Germline assignment: CDR1 SGHTA and CDR2 FQGNSA. V was cut by 1 base and J by 9 bases, with 14 bases left in between.

This clonotype was seen more than once but under ten times. The chain combines TRBV7-2 with TRBJ2-7; D unresolved. There are 13 residues in the CDR3. Germline V gene data show CDR1 as SGHTA and CDR2 as FQGNSA. V was trimmed by 2 bases and J by 0 bases, leaving 5 bases between them. CDR3: CASSLSASYEQYF. DNA for the CDR3: TGTGCCAGCAGCTTATCTGCCTCCTACGAGCAGTACTTC.

This clonotype was detected many times. J is TRBJ2-3 and V is TRBV20-1; the D gene is possibly TRBD1 (5 bases). CDR1 and CDR2 from the germline V gene are DFQATT and SNEGSKA (reference sequence). The V end lost 1 base, the J end lost 0 bases, and 8 bases lay between the germline ends. This CDR3 contains 14 residues. CDR3 DNA: TGCAGTGCTAGAGGACAGCCCAGCACAGATACGCAGTATTTT. Residues: CSARGQPSTDTQYF.

The J gene is TRBJ2-1, the V gene TRBV9, with 11 bases matching TRBD2. Germline V gene sequence: CDR1 SGDLS, CDR2 YYNGEE. The junction had 5 bases not matched to a gene; V was cut back by 3 bases and J by 3 bases. The length of the CDR3 is 16 residues. The CDR3 DNA sequence: TGTGCCAGCAGCGACTATAGCGGGGGGGTCTACAATGAGCAGTTCTTC. Amino acid sequence: CASSDYSGGVYNEQFF.

J is TRBJ2-2 and V is TRBV2, with a tentative D call TRBD1 (5 bases). Germline V gene data show CDR1 as SNHLY and CDR2 as FYNNEI. The ends were cut back, 8 bases at V and 3 bases at J, with 13 bases in the middle. This CDR3 is built from 14 residues. CDR3 coding DNA: TGTGCCAGCCTTTTGGGGCTCTACACCGGGGAGCTGTTTTTT. Amino acid sequence: CASLLGLYTGELFF.

This clonotype occurred a few times. This chain links TRBV30 with TRBJ2-5; D is undetermined. CDR1 is GTSNPN and CDR2 is SVGIG in the germline V gene (reference sequence). The CDR3 is made up of 10 amino acids. Trimming removed 3 bases at V and 4 bases at J, with 3 bases between. CDR3 sequence (DNA): TGTGCCTGGAGAAGAGAGACCCAGTACTTC. This gives the protein CAWRRETQYF.

This chain joins TRBV7-9 and TRBJ2-5; 8 bases line up with TRBD2. The germline CDR1 and CDR2 sequences are SEHNR and FQNEAQ (reference sequence). The J segment lost 2 bases and the V segment lost 5 bases, leaving 7 bases of the junction unmatched. The CDR3 is made up of 15 amino acids. CDR3 region: CASSPTSGFQETQYF. The CDR3 DNA is TGTGCCAGCAGCCCAACTAGCGGCTTTCAAGAGACCCAGTACTTC.

This clonotype was picked up many times. The CDR3 spells CASSADRTASKNTEAFF. Here the CDR3 DNA reads TGTGCCAGCAGCGCAGACCGGACAGCCTCGAAGAACACTGAAGCTTTCTTT. The chain employs TRBV9 and TRBJ1-1; the D gene is possibly TRBD1 (6 bases). Between the trimmed V and J ends, which lost 3 bases and 1 base, there was a span of 19 bases. Germline lookup yields CDR1 SGDLS and CDR2 YYNGEE. The CDR3 totals 17 residues.

In this sample, this clonotype turned up many times. V is TRBV7-2 and J is TRBJ1-2; perhaps TRBD1 as D (5 bases). Germline V gene lookup returns CDR1 SGHTA and CDR2 FQGNSA. V lost 0 bases and J lost 8, with 13 bases in between. The CDR3 has 14 residues. DNA for the CDR3: TGTGCCAGCAGCTTAGCGCTGGGGGGGAACGGCTACACCTTC. This codes for CASSLALGGNGYTF.

Ten or more counts support this clonotype. The genes are TRBV7-2 and TRBJ2-5; 8 positions agree with TRBD1. Trimming at V came to 3 bases and at J to 5 bases, leaving 5 bases not matched to a gene. Germline values: CDR1 SGHTA, CDR2 FQGNSA. The CDR3 loop spans 14 amino acids. The CDR3 DNA is TGTGCCAGCAGCTTGGACAGGGCTTCGGAGACCCAGTACTTC. It yields the protein CASSLDRASETQYF.

This clonotype was seen a handful of times. V and J are TRBV27 and TRBJ1-2; D is possibly TRBD1 (5 bases). Germline V gene lookup returns CDR1 MNHEY and CDR2 SMNVEV (reference sequence). The CDR3 has 12 residues. Trimming removed 8 bases from V and 12 bases from J, with 19 bases in between. The CDR3 region is CASGRVAQGDTF. The CDR3 nucleotides read TGTGCCAGCGGACGGGTGGCGCAGGGCGACACCTTC.

This clonotype was seen ten or more times. This rearrangement joins TRBV5-1 to TRBJ2-1; 12 bases are shared with TRBD2. The length of the CDR3 is 16 residues. Germline CDR1 reads SGHRS; CDR2 reads YFSETQ. Unmatched junction bases numbered 3, after V lost 1 base and J lost 4 bases. Here the CDR3 DNA reads TGCGCCAGCAGCTTGACTAGCGGGGGGTCATACAATGAGCAGTTCTTC. It translates to CASSLTSGGSYNEQFF.

The chain joins TRBV10-3 to TRBJ2-5; TRBD1 aligns across 9 bases. The CDR3 is 14 amino acids. CDR1 is ENHRY, CDR2 SYGVKD, per germline. Losses at the gene ends were 4 bases for V and 7 bases for J; bases not matched to a gene: 7. CDR3 bases: TGTGCCATCAGTGCCGGGACAGGGCAGGGGACCCAGTACTTC. This encodes CAISAGTGQGTQYF.

J is TRBJ2-1 and V is TRBV6-1; 9 nucleotides match TRBD2. V gave up 6 bases and J gave up 4 bases; unmatched junction bases: 7. The CDR3 covers 15 residues. The germline V gene has CDR1 MNHNS and CDR2 SASEGT. The CDR3 coding sequence is TGTGCCAGCAGAACCCTAGCGGGGTCATACAATGAGCAGTTCTTC. Amino acid sequence: CASRTLAGSYNEQFF.

This clonotype has ten or more counts. The chain has TRBV12-3 or TRBV12-4 and TRBJ2-2, with D unclear. The CDR3 has 15 residues. Trimming shortened V by 0 bases and J by 4 bases, and 9 bases separated the two germline ends. Written as DNA, the CDR3 is TGTGCCAGCAGTTTAGCGCGGTATATCACCGGGGAGCTGTTTTTT. Its protein is CASSLARYITGELFF.

This sequence joins TRBV5-1 and TRBJ2-1, with D maybe TRBD1 (5 bases). Looked up from germline, CDR1 is SGHRS and CDR2 is YFSETQ. This CDR3 is 16 amino acids long. V gave up 0 bases and J gave up 4 bases, with 14 bases separating them. In nucleotides, the CDR3 is TGCGCCAGCAGCTTGGTTACGATTCAGGGTTACAATGAGCAGTTCTTC. As protein: CASSLVTIQGYNEQFF. The variable domain in full, completed from reference TRBV5-1 and TRBJ2-1, reads KAGVTQTPRYLIKTRGQQVTLSCSPISGHRSVSWYQQTPGQGLQFLFEYFSETQRNKGNFPGRFSGRQFSNSRSEMNVSTLELGDSALYLCASSLVTIQGYNEQFFGPGTRLTVL.

This clonotype showed up many times. The chain has TRBV29-1 and TRBJ1-1; a possible D gene is TRBD1 (6 bases). There are 17 residues in the CDR3. V lost 4 bases and J 1 base, leaving 22 bases between the germline ends. The germline V gene encodes CDR1 SQVTM and CDR2 ANQGSEA. The CDR3 region has the DNA TGCAGCGTTGTGGGGCGGGGGTTGAGGGGGGAGAACACTGAAGCTTTCTTT. Its protein is CSVVGRGLRGENTEAFF.